This is a list of T cell receptor beta chains from one sample in a study of yellow fever vaccine responses in identical twins. Via MiXCR, TCRdb re-called the RT-PCR reads, giving one row per CDR3 protein. The sample carries under 4,000 distinct CDR3 sequences, approximately 81% recorded once. Source: T cells from blood (PBMCs), unsorted or a sorted subset (not recorded which), taken before or after yellow fever vaccination (not recorded which). Receptors were obtained from a woman under 30 who received the yellow fever vaccine. CDR3s include the opening cysteine and the closing phenylalanine or tryptophan. Fields, in order: CDR3 length, V gene, clone size, D gene, J gene, CDR3 DNA, CDR3 protein. D genes are given only for firm matches. A row's size may be missing; if present it is once, few, many or a size class.

>12|TRBV5-1|.|.|TRBJ2-1
TGCGCCAGCAGCGCAGGCAACAATGAGCAGTTCTTC
CASSAGNNEQFF
>14|TRBV20-1|.|TRBD2|TRBJ2-7
TGCAGTGCGCCGACTAGCGGGGGGGCCTACGAGCAGTACTTC
CSAPTSGGAYEQYF
>15|TRBV30|.|TRBD2|TRBJ2-7
TGTGCCTGGAGTGTAGGAAGCGGGAGCCGTCTGGAGCAGTACTTC
CAWSVGSGSRLEQYF
>14|TRBV28|.|.|TRBJ1-6
TGTGCCAGCAGTTTATTTACCCAGTTTTCACCCCTCCACTTT
CASSLFTQFSPLHF
>11|TRBV29-1|.|.|TRBJ2-2
TGCAGCGTTGCAAACGCCGGGGAGCTGTTTTTT
CSVANAGELFF
>16|TRBV12-3/TRBV12-4|.|.|TRBJ1-5
TGTGCCAGCAGTTGGTACTCGGACCACTTAGGGCAGCCCCAGCATTTT
CASSWYSDHLGQPQHF
>15|TRBV9|.|.|TRBJ1-6
TGTGCCAGCAGCGTCGACGGGGGACATAATTCACCCCTCCACTTT
CASSVDGGHNSPLHF
>14|TRBV11-1|few|.|TRBJ1-1
TGTGCCAGCAGCTTAGCGGGGGGCAGGACTGAAGCTTTCTTT
CASSLAGGRTEAFF
>12|TRBV12-3/TRBV12-4|.|.|TRBJ2-7
TGTGCCAGCACCTTACAGTCGGCCGAGCAGTACTTC
CASTLQSAEQYF
>14|TRBV5-1|few|.|TRBJ1-4
TGCGCCAGCAGCTTACAAGGGGCTAATGAAAAACTGTTTTTT
CASSLQGANEKLFF
>14|TRBV20-1|.|TRBD1|TRBJ2-7
TGCAGTGCTTATTCTCCGACAGGGGGCTACGAGCAGTACTTC
CSAYSPTGGYEQYF
>17|TRBV18|.|.|TRBJ1-4
TGTGCCAGCTCACCACAGGTCATGTCCGGGGCGGTTGAAAAACTGTTTTTT
CASSPQVMSGAVEKLFF
>15|TRBV7-7|once|TRBD1|TRBJ2-5
TGTGCTAGCAGCCGGGACAGGGGGCGCGGAGAGACCCAGTACTTC
CASSRDRGRGETQYF
>13|TRBV7-8|.|.|TRBJ1-5
TGTGCCAGCAGCTTACGGCTCAATCAGCCCCAGCATTTT
CASSLRLNQPQHF
>12|TRBV29-1|.|.|TRBJ2-1
TGCAGCGTTGCCCACATGTATAATGAGCAGTTCTTC
CSVAHMYNEQFF
>15|TRBV11-3|once|.|TRBJ2-5
TGTGCCAGCAGCCGGACTCAAATCACTCAAGAGACCCAGTACTTC
CASSRTQITQETQYF